Listed below are T cell receptor beta chains from one sample, sequenced in a study of T cell changes during pregnancy in multiple sclerosis. Some clones are missing from TCRdb's copy, which holds only in-frame ones; the method was immunoSEQ multiplex PCR. Of approximately 50,000 clones in the sample, approximately 91% were seen once. The sample here was CD4+ T cells from peripheral blood mononuclear cells, taken after pregnancy. The receptors come from a female donor in good health, enrolled as a control in a pregnancy study. The CDR3 runs from the conserved cysteine through the conserved F or W. A D gene is named only where the DNA matches it firmly. Size is stated for part of the rows, as once, few or many counts, or as a class when the clone is expanded.

>NA|TRBV5-1|TRBD1|TRBJ2-4
TGCGCCAGCAGCACATTGACAGGGGGTCCAAACATTCAGTACTTC
CASSTLTGGPNIQYF
>NA|TRBV28|TRBD2|TRBJ2-1
TGTGCCAGCAGCCCGACTAGCGGGAGGGCGGGTTACAATGAGCAGTTCTTC
CASSPTSGRAGYNEQFF
>once|TRBV18|NA|TRBJ1-5
TGTGCCAGCTCACCTGTAGGGGGGGCTCGGAGCAATCAGCCCCAGCATTTT
CASSPVGGARSNQPQHF
>NA|TRBV7-8|TRBD2|TRBJ2-5
TGTGCCAGCAGCCCATCCACCGCTAGCGGGGATGGGGAGACCCAGTACTTC
CASSPSTASGDGETQYF
>NA|TRBV6-1|NA|TRBJ1-1
TGTGCCAGCAGTGCCGAGCTGAACACTGAAGCTTTCTTT
CASSAELNTEAFF
>NA|TRBV28|TRBD1|TRBJ1-5
TGTGCCAGCATCACAGGACAGGGAAGTCAGCCCCAGCATTTT
CASITGQGSQPQHF
>NA|TRBV21-1|NA|TRBJ2-7
TGTGCCAGCAGTCCCACGTGGACAGGGCACTCCTACGAGCAGTACTTC
CASSPTWTGHSYEQYF
>NA|TRBV7-3|TRBD2|TRBJ2-1
TGTGCCAGCAGCTTGAGCGGGGTCAATGAGCAGTTCTTC
CASSLSGVNEQFF
>NA|TRBV19|NA|TRBJ1-5
TGTGCCAGTAGTATAGAGATTCAGGGAAGGTTTGGGCAGCCCCAGCATTTT
CASSIEIQGRFGQPQHF
>NA|TRBV5-6|NA|TRBJ1-2
TGTGCCAGCAGCTTGGGCAGGCGAAGTGGCTACACCTTC
CASSLGRRSGYTF
>NA|TRBV10-3|NA|TRBJ2-7
TGTGCCATCAGTGGTGGGAGCGAGCAGTACTTC
CAISGGSEQYF
>NA|TRBV28|NA|TRBJ2-1
TGTGCCAGCACCCTTGGCGGCCCTTTTTATGAGCAGTTCTTC
CASTLGGPFYEQFF
>NA|TRBV2|NA|TRBJ2-2
TGTGCCAGCAGCCGTAAGACAGGACAGAACACCGGGGAGCTGTTTTTT
CASSRKTGQNTGELFF
>NA|TRBV30|TRBD1|TRBJ1-5
TGTGCCTGGGCGACCGGGACAGGGCTTCAGCCCCAGCATTTT
CAWATGTGLQPQHF
>NA|TRBV28|NA|TRBJ2-7
TGTGCCAGCAGTTTAACGTCTCGGGGACAACAGTACTTC
CASSLTSRGQQYF
>NA|TRBV5-1|NA|TRBJ1-6
TGCGCCAGCAGCTTGGGTCCTCGCGCACCCCTCCACTTT
CASSLGPRAPLHF
>NA|TRBV18|NA|TRBJ2-6
TGTGCCAGCTCAGTGACAGCCCGCTCTGGGGCCAACGTCCTGACTTTC
CASSVTARSGANVLTF
>NA|TRBV9|NA|TRBJ2-1
TGTGCCAGCAGTAGCGAGGTTTACAATGAGCAGTTCTTC
CASSSEVYNEQFF
>once|TRBV5-1|NA|TRBJ1-2
TGCGCCAGCAGCACCGACACAACGTATGGCTACACCTTC
CASSTDTTYGYTF
>NA|TRBV11-2|NA|TRBJ1-2
TGTGCCAGCAGCTTAGAGGTGCCAGGTGGTGGCTACACCTTC
CASSLEVPGGGYTF
>NA|TRBV7-8|TRBD1|TRBJ1-1
TGTGCCAGCAGCCCCGGTAACAGGGGTATGAACACTGAAGCTTTCTTT
CASSPGNRGMNTEAFF
>NA|TRBV19|NA|TRBJ1-2
TGTGCCAGTAGTATGGGCCTCTCCTATGGCTACACCTTC
CASSMGLSYGYTF
>NA|TRBV7-6|TRBD1|TRBJ2-5
TGTGCCAGCAACCTGGGACAGGGGGTACCCCAAGAGACCCAGTACTTC
CASNLGQGVPQETQYF
>few|TRBV20-1|NA|TRBJ1-1
TGCAGTGCTAGACTAATGGAAGCTTTCTTT
CSARLMEAFF